This TCR beta chain is from a study of blood T cell repertoires in COVID-19. Background on the study: Some COVID-19 samples were acute and others convalescent; all came from the United States, Italy and Spain. Sources were T cells, B-cell-depleted T cells, or PBMCs; the material itself was cDNA or gDNA.

Only one count was recorded for this clone. The germline V gene has CDR1 MNHEY and CDR2 SVGAGI. With V trimmed by 2 bases and J by 2 bases, 6 bases remained unmatched. The CDR3 is 15 amino acids. Under the authors' procedure: Amplification of reference gene primers was used by the study to estimate nucleated cell counts. Repertoires were generated with immunoSEQ multiplex PCR, while TCRdb's copy carries only in-frame clones and drops some. V, J and clone size reflect that table, while D and trimming were determined from the DNA. Among approximately 190,000 clones listed, around 83% were seen once. Material: peripheral blood. The chain employs TRBV6-5 and TRBJ2-7; 7 bases align to TRBD2. This clonotype was obtained from a middle-aged woman with acute or convalescent COVID-19. This CDR3 reads CASSYGRGVAYEQYF. The CDR3 coding sequence is TGTGCCAGCAGTTACGGACGGGGGGTGGCCTACGAGCAGTACTTC.